A selection of T cell receptor beta chains follows, all from one sample in a study of shared T cell receptors in the human thymus. Repertoires were generated with immunoSEQ multiplex PCR, while TCRdb's copy carries only in-frame clones and drops some. The repertoire holds just under 550,000 clones, with approximately 80% as singletons. This sample was shared with a second study, whose subject was human thymus T cells.

Sequencing was carried out using thymocytes. These TCRs come from a boy under three years old with a congenital heart defect. Each CDR3 is given without its conserved first and last residue.

TRBJ2-7	TRBV19	ASSGLDPPYEQY
TRBJ2-2	TRBV11-2	ASSLTGVDTGELF
TRBJ1-2	TRBV5-1	ASSSSGTAYGYT
TRBJ2-7	TRBV18	ASSPGQGADEQY
TRBJ2-5	TRBV11-2	ASTSLLVMETQY
TRBJ2-7	TRBV28	ASSFRDTRLNEQY
TRBJ2-1	TRBV4-1	ASSQVARSSYNEQF
TRBJ1-2	TRBV5-5	ASSLHRDRDVYGYT
TRBJ2-7	TRBV5-4	ASSLADRGPYEQY
TRBJ1-4	TRBV4-1	ASSQDLREGKSNEKLF
TRBJ1-5	TRBV6-1	ASREEEQTNQPQH
TRBJ2-1	TRBV6-5	ASSYIGLAVNEQF
TRBJ2-7	TRBV4-3	ASSQESASGRAVSYEQY
TRBJ1-5	TRBV19	ASSIEPRFRSNQPQH
TRBJ2-7	TRBV23-1	ATYTGNEQY
TRBJ2-5	TRBV18	ASSPGWEYQETQY
TRBJ2-7	TRBV7-8	ASSPDRDSPYEQY
TRBJ2-3	TRBV11-2	ASSLENPGYDTQY
TRBJ2-5	TRBV6-1	ASSEVGIDFLQETQY
TRBJ2-7	TRBV21-1	ASSMDKDYEQY
TRBJ2-1	TRBV20-1	SAADSGLKF
TRBJ2-1	TRBV30	AWSRPGRGVNEQF
TRBJ2-7	TRBV6-1	ASSETRSYEQY
TRBJ1-1	TRBV6-1	ASSEGGGRDRRCEAF
TRBJ2-7	TRBV29-1	SVHSRDSYEQY
TRBJ2-7	TRBV4-1	ASSQDKREGRDEQY
TRBJ2-1	TRBV4-3	ASSPVSSGNENEQF